A selection of T cell receptor beta chains follows, all from one sample in a study of spatial heterogeneity in lung cancer. TCRdb reprocessed the 5' RACE reads via MiXCR and lists one record per CDR3 protein. This sample has more than 80,000 distinct CDR3 sequences, with about 12% found just once. The source was PBMCs, collected at surgery. The source is a male donor with early-stage non-small cell lung cancer. CDR3s include the opening cysteine and the closing phenylalanine or tryptophan. Fields, in order: D gene, clone size, V gene, J gene, CDR3 DNA, CDR3 protein. The D gene is left open where the match is weak. Where a row states a size, it is once, few, many or the class of an expanded clone; other rows omit it.

.	.	TRBV2	TRBJ2-1	TGTGCCAGCAGTGGAAGGATCTCCTACAATGAGCAGTTCTTC	CASSGRISYNEQFF
.	many	TRBV9	TRBJ2-5	TGTGCCAGCAGCGTAGAGGCTCGGGCAGAGACCCAGTACTTC	CASSVEARAETQYF
.	.	TRBV11-2	TRBJ2-3	TGTGCCAGCAGCTTAGACCCGGGCCTTAGTACGCAGTATTTT	CASSLDPGLSTQYF
.	.	TRBV3-1	TRBJ1-1	TGTGCCAGCAGCCAACGCAGGGGCACTGAAGCTTTCTTT	CASSQRRGTEAFF
TRBD1	many	TRBV10-3	TRBJ1-2	TGTGCCATCACCCCCGGGACAGCTAACTATGGCTACACCTTC	CAITPGTANYGYTF
TRBD2	.	TRBV7-2	TRBJ2-5	TGTGCCAGCAGCCGGGAGGTGGGGGGGCAAGAGACCCAGTACTTC	CASSREVGGQETQYF
TRBD1	few	TRBV5-6	TRBJ1-2	TGTGCCAGCAGCTCAGGCAGGACAGGGACGTATGGCTACACCTTC	CASSSGRTGTYGYTF
.	.	TRBV9	TRBJ2-5	TGTGCCAGCAGCGTTAGCGCGATCCAAGAGACCCAGTACTTC	CASSVSAIQETQYF
.	.	TRBV7-3	TRBJ2-2	TGTGCCAGCAGCCCTAGTGTCGTGGGGGCTCTCACCGGGGAGCTGTTTTTT	CASSPSVVGALTGELFF
.	few	TRBV7-9	TRBJ1-5	TGTGCCACCTCAAGGGGGGGGGCTCAGCCCCAGCATTTT	CATSRGGAQPQHF
TRBD2	few	TRBV15	TRBJ2-5	TGTGCCACCAGCAGAGGTCGGGAGGGAGGTGAGACCCAGTACTTC	CATSRGREGGETQYF
TRBD2	.	TRBV5-6	TRBJ2-3	TGTGCCAGCAGCCTAGGGACTAGCGGGGGATACACAGATACGCAGTATTTT	CASSLGTSGGYTDTQYF
TRBD2	.	TRBV7-7	TRBJ2-1	TGTGCTAGCAGCCAGACTAGCGGGGGATACAATGAGCAGTTCTTC	CASSQTSGGYNEQFF
TRBD1	few	TRBV6-1	TRBJ2-5	TGTGCCAGCAGTGAAATTAGGACAGGGGGCCAAGAGACCCAGTACTTC	CASSEIRTGGQETQYF
.	few	TRBV27	TRBJ1-2	TGTGCCAGCAGTCCTCGGACAGCTAACTATGGCTACACCTTC	CASSPRTANYGYTF
TRBD1	few	TRBV5-1	TRBJ1-4	TGCGCCAGCAGCTTGGTTGCGACAGGGGGTAATAGTGAAAAACTGTTTTTT	CASSLVATGGNSEKLFF
.	few	TRBV6-1	TRBJ1-5	TGTGCCAGCAGTGCTACAGGAGATCAGCCCCAGCATTTT	CASSATGDQPQHF
.	.	TRBV30	TRBJ1-2	TGTGCCTGGAGCGAGGGGCCTGGCTATGGCTACACCTTC	CAWSEGPGYGYTF
.	many	TRBV6-5	TRBJ2-3	TGTGCCAGCAGTTACGAGGCAGGGAGAACAGATACGCAGTATTTT	CASSYEAGRTDTQYF
.	.	TRBV6-1	TRBJ2-3	TGTGCCGGCTCTCTGGGGACTAGCACAGATACGCAGTATTTT	CAGSLGTSTDTQYF
.	few	TRBV19	TRBJ2-3	TGTGCCAGTAGTTCCCAGACCAGCACAGATACGCAGTATTTT	CASSSQTSTDTQYF
.	few	TRBV6-1	TRBJ2-5	TGTGCCAGCAGTGGGTCCCGGGACACTCAAGAGACCCAGTACTTC	CASSGSRDTQETQYF
.	few	TRBV6-2/TRBV6-3	TRBJ2-3	TGTGCCAGCAGTTCACGGACTAAAACAAGCACAGATACGCAGTATTTT	CASSSRTKTSTDTQYF
TRBD1	.	TRBV20-1	TRBJ1-6	TGCAGTGCTAGGGGACAGGGTGGTTCACCCCTCCACTTT	CSARGQGGSPLHF
TRBD2	.	TRBV20-1	TRBJ2-1	TGCAGTGCTAGAGATTTACTAGCGTTGGATGAGCAGTTCTTC	CSARDLLALDEQFF
TRBD1	.	TRBV7-9	TRBJ1-1	TGTGCCAGCAGCTTAGAGGGACAGGGGGCAGGGACTGAAGCTTTCTTT	CASSLEGQGAGTEAFF
.	.	TRBV7-8	TRBJ2-5	TGTGCCAGCAGCTTGGTGGACTTCCAAGAGACCCAGTACTTC	CASSLVDFQETQYF
TRBD2	.	TRBV7-9	TRBJ2-3	TGTGCCAGCAGCTCGGGACTAGCGGGAGCAGATACGCAGTATTTT	CASSSGLAGADTQYF
TRBD1	few	TRBV12-3/TRBV12-4	TRBJ1-5	TGTGCCAGCAGTTTGGGGACAGGGAATAGCAATCAGCCCCAGCATTTT	CASSLGTGNSNQPQHF
TRBD1	few	TRBV11-1	TRBJ2-2	TGTGCCAGCAGCATGGGACAGGACACCGGGGAGCTGTTTTTT	CASSMGQDTGELFF
.	.	TRBV20-1	TRBJ2-1	TGCAGTTTAAGTTCTTCTTACAATGAGCAGTTCTTC	CSLSSSYNEQFF
TRBD2	many	TRBV24-1	TRBJ2-1	TGTGCCACCAGTGATCGCCTCCCCCAGGGAGGGAATGAGCAGTTCTTC	CATSDRLPQGGNEQFF
.	.	TRBV20-1	TRBJ1-6	TGCAGTGCTCAGGGACCGGCCAATTCACCCCTCCACTTT	CSAQGPANSPLHF
TRBD2	few	TRBV7-3	TRBJ2-1	TGTGCCAGCAGCTTAAACAACCCAGCGGGGGGAGTCTACAATGAGCAGTTCTTC	CASSLNNPAGGVYNEQFF
.	many	TRBV5-1	TRBJ1-1	TGCGCCAGCAGCTTGGTTGGGGGCCTGAACACTGAAGCTTTCTTT	CASSLVGGLNTEAFF
TRBD1	many	TRBV11-2	TRBJ2-7	TGTGCCAGCAGCTTGGCAGGGGGCGACCTCGAGCAGTACTTC	CASSLAGGDLEQYF
.	.	TRBV12-3/TRBV12-4	TRBJ2-3	TGTGCCAGCAGCAAAAACAGAGAGACGTCTAGCACAGATACGCAGTATTTT	CASSKNRETSSTDTQYF
.	many	TRBV6-2/TRBV6-3	TRBJ2-3	TGTGCCAGCAGTACGACCACGGATACGCAGTATTTT	CASSTTTDTQYF
.	.	TRBV27	TRBJ2-3	TGTGCCAGCAGTTTAACAACCCTGGGAACAGATACGCAGTATTTT	CASSLTTLGTDTQYF
.	many	TRBV6-2/TRBV6-3	TRBJ1-4	TGTGCCAGCAGTTACTCGAGTGCTGAAAAACTGTTTTTT	CASSYSSAEKLFF
.	few	TRBV7-2	TRBJ2-3	TGTGCCAGTGGACTAAATACGCAGTATTTT	CASGLNTQYF
TRBD1	few	TRBV11-2	TRBJ1-6	TGTGCCAGCAGCTTGGGGACAGGAAGGGGGTCCCTCCACTTT	CASSLGTGRGSLHF
TRBD1	.	TRBV2	TRBJ1-5	TGTGCCAGCACGACAGGGCGAGCCTCGGGCCAGCATTTT	CASTTGRASGQHF
.	.	TRBV14	TRBJ2-3	TGTGCCAGTTCGTCAGCCATAGGGAATACGCAGTATTTT	CASSSAIGNTQYF
.	few	TRBV7-9	TRBJ1-4	TGTGCCAGCAGCATCGGGACTTTTAATGAAAAACTGTTTTTT	CASSIGTFNEKLFF